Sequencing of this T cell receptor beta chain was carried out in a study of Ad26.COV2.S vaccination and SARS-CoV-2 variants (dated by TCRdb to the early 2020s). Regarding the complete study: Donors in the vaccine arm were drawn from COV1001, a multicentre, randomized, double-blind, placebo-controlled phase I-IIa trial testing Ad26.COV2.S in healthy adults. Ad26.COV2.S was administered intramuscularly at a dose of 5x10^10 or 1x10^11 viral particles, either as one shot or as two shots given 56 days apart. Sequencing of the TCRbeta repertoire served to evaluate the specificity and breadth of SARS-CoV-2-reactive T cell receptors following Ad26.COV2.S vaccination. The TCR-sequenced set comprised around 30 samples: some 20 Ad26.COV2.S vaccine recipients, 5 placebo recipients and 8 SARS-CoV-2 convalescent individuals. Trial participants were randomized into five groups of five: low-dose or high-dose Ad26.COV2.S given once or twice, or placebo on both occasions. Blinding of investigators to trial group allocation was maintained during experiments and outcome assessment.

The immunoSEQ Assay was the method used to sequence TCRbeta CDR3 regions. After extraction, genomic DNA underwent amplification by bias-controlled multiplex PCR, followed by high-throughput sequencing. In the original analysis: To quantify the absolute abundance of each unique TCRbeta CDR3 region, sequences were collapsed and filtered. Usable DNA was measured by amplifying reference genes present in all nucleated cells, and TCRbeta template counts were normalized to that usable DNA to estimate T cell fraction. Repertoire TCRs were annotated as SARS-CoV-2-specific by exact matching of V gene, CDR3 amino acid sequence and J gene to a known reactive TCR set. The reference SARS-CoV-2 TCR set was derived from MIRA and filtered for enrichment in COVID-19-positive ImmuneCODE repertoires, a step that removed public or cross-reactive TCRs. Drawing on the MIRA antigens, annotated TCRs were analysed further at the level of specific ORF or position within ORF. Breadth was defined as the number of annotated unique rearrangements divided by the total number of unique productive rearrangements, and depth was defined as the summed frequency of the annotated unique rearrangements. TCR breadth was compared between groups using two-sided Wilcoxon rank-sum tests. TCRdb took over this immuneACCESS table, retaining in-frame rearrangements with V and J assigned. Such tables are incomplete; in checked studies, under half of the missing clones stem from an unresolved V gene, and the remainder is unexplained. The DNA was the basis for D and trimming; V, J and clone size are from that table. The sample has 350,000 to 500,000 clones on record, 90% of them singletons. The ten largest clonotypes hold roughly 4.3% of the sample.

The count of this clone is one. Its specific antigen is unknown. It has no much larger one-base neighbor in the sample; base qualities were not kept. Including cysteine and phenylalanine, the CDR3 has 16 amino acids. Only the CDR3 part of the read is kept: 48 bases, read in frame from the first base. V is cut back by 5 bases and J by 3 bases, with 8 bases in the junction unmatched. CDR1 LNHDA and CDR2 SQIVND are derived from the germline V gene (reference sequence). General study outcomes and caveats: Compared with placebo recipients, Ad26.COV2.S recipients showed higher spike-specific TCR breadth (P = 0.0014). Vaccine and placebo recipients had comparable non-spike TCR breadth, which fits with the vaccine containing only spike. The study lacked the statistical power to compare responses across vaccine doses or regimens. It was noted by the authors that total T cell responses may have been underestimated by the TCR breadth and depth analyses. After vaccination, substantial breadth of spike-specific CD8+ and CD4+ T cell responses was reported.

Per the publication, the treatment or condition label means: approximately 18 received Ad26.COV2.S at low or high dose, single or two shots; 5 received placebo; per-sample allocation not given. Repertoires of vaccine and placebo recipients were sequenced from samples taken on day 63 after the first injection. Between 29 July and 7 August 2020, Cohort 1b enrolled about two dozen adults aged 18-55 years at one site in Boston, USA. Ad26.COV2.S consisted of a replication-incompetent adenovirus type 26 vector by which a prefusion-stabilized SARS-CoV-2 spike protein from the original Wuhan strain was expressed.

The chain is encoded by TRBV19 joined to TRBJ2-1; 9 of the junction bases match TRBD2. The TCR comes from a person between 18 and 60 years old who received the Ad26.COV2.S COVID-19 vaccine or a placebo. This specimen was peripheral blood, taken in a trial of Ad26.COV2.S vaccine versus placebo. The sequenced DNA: TGTGCCAGTAGTGTCACTCTAGCGGGGCTCTACAATGAGCAGTTCTTC. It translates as CASSVTLAGLYNEQFF.